This T cell receptor (beta chain) was identified in a study of spatial heterogeneity in lung cancer. The CDR3 is 12 residues long. Germline CDR1 reads MNHNY; CDR2 reads SVGAGI (reference sequence). Trimming shortened V by 5 bases and J by 6 bases, and 5 bases separated the two germline ends. The time point here: sample taken at primary tumor resection. Samples were obtained from around 73 donors, all untreated early-stage non-small cell lung cancer patients. This clonotype is categorized as medium-sized. The antigen is unknown. TCRdb re-analysed the 5' RACE reads in MiXCR, keeping a single row per CDR3 protein. This sample has just over 8,000 distinct CDR3 sequences, with 9.6% found just once. Notes on the study in general: For expanded intratumoral alpha and beta TCRs, counts tracked tumor mutation counts.

The V call is TRBV6-6, the J call TRBJ1-6; D uncertain. The TCR was taken from a male donor with early-stage non-small cell lung cancer. Sequences were derived from lung tumor tissue, sampled at surgery. CDR3 region: CASSPSNSPLHF. CDR3 sequence (DNA): TGTGCCAGCAGTCCCTCTAATTCACCCCTCCACTTT.